This T cell receptor (beta chain) was captured in a study of PD-1 blockade in mismatch repair-deficient tumors. The V end lost 0 bases, the J end lost 4 bases, and 12 bases lay between the germline ends. The germline CDR1 and CDR2 sequences are SGHRS and YFSETQ. The CDR3 totals 15 residues. Profiled with immunoSEQ multiplex PCR; TCRdb holds only in-frame clones, not every one. The repertoire has 30,000 to 45,000 clones, roughly 83% of them found once; the top ten carry 0.9% to 1.2%. Sequences were derived from PBMCs, sampled 38 weeks after starting pembrolizumab. The chain has TRBV5-1 and TRBJ2-3; D is uncertain. This clonotype was sampled from an adult with mismatch repair-deficient cancer. The CDR3 here is CASSLVPVGSDTQYF. Here the CDR3 DNA reads TGCGCCAGCAGCTTGGTACCAGTGGGCTCAGATACGCAGTATTTT.